This T cell receptor (beta chain) came from a study of CD8 T cells in ankylosing spondylitis. This clonotype was observed at least ten times. Its target is not known. Trimming took off 6 bases at V and 2 bases at J, with 12 bases between the two ends. The CDR3 length is 13 residues. Germline V gives CDR1 DFQATT, CDR2 SNEGSKA (reference sequence). With molecular barcodes, quantitative 5'-RACE was used to make the TCR beta libraries. From the 5' RACE reads, TCRdb called clonotypes with MiXCR, one entry per CDR3 protein. The sample contains more than 500,000 distinct CDR3 sequences, about 5.2% of which appear only once. General study points: The study looked at matched synovial fluid samples from ankylosing spondylitis patients. Disease-linked clones were reported to be significantly enriched there. Among TCR beta sequences, a motif of eight highly homologous variants appeared characteristic of ankylosing spondylitis blood. In the blood and synovial fluid of reactive arthritis, some motif variants had been previously reported.

The chain links TRBV20-1 to TRBJ2-3, with D tentatively TRBD1 or TRBD2 (5 bases each). The TCR comes from a male donor with ankylosing spondylitis. Sequencing used blood, either unsorted or a sorted T cell fraction (not recorded which). Written as DNA, the CDR3 is TGCAGTGCGGGGGTTGTGGACACAGATACGCAGTATTTT. As protein: CSAGVVDTDTQYF.